Each of the 3 T cell receptor beta chains below was sequenced from the same sample in a study of cytomegalovirus exposure and HLA in healthy donors. PCR was performed using 60 Vbeta and 13 Jbeta primers. Method: immunoSEQ multiplex PCR; TCRdb's copy keeps in-frame clones and lacks some. The sample carries around 38,000 clones, 60% to 70% recorded once. The sample taken for sequencing was PBMCs. The receptors come from a man aged 50 to 60 in good health and CMV-seropositive.

V and J are TRBV5-1 and TRBJ1-2; no reliable D call. The CDR3 totals 14 residues. Germline CDR1 and CDR2: SGHRS and YFSETQ. V lost 1 base to trimming and J lost 1 base, with 8 bases between them. As DNA, the CDR3 is TGCGCCAGCAGCTTGCTAACAGTTAACTATGGCTACACCTTC. Translating it yields CASSLLTVNYGYTF.

The chain employs TRBV25-1 and TRBJ1-6; D remains unclear. The length of the CDR3 is 15 residues. V was cut by 2 bases and J by 8 bases, with 13 bases left in between. The V gene's germline CDR1 is MGHDK and CDR2 SYGVNS. The CDR3 reads CASSEGSLGYSPLHF. CDR3 sequence (DNA): TGTGCCAGCAGTGAAGGGAGCCTGGGGTATTCACCCCTCCACTTT.

The rearrangement links TRBV29-1 to TRBJ1-1; maybe TRBD1 (5 bases). Germline V gives CDR1 SQVTM, CDR2 ANQGSEA. The CDR3 covers 12 residues. V lost 3 bases to trimming and J lost 5 bases, with 10 bases between them. The CDR3 DNA reads as TGCAGCGTTGATTCAGGGAGGACTGAAGCTTTCTTT. It translates to CSVDSGRTEAFF.